This TCR beta chain stems from a study of cytomegalovirus exposure and HLA in healthy donors. 13 Jbeta primers and 60 Vbeta primers were used for the PCR. Using immunoSEQ multiplex PCR, the repertoire was profiled, and TCRdb retains in-frame clones only, with some absent. Among some 190,000 clones, about four fifths were seen once, and the ten largest hold less than 2%. Germline V gene sequence: CDR1 MDHEN, CDR2 SYDVKM. CDR3 length: 13 amino acids. V dropped 1 base and J dropped 0 bases, with 3 bases sitting between them. Study conclusions and caveats: Earlier findings revealed that most TCR beta V segments proved productive either about 90% or about 30% of the time.

Remarks on this clone: No antigen is known for it. The sample carries other DNA sequences with the same CDR3.

This TCR derives from a man aged 40-55 years in good health and CMV-seropositive. Material for sequencing was PBMCs. V usage is TRBV28 and J usage is TRBJ1-1; D is undetermined. CDR3 DNA: TGTGCCAGCAGTTTATACATGAACACTGAAGCTTTCTTT. Protein product: CASSLYMNTEAFF.